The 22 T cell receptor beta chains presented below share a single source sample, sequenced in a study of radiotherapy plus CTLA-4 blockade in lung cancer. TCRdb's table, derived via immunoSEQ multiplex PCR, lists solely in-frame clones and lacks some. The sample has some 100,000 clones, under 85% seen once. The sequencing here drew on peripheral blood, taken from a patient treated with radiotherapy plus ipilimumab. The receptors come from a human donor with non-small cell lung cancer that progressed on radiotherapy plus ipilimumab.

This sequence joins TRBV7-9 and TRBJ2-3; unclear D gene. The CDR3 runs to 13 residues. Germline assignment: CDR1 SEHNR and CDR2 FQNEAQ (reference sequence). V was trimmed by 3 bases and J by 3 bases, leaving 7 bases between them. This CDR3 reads CASSFGPTDTQYF. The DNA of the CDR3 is TGTGCCAGCAGCTTTGGACCTACAGATACGCAGTATTTT.

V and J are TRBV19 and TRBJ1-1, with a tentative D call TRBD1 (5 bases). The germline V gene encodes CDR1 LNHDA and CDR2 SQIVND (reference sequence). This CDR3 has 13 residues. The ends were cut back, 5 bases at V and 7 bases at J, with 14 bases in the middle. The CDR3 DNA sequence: TGTGCCAGTAGTGTCATGGGGCTCAGTGAAGCTTTCTTT. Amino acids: CASSVMGLSEAFF.

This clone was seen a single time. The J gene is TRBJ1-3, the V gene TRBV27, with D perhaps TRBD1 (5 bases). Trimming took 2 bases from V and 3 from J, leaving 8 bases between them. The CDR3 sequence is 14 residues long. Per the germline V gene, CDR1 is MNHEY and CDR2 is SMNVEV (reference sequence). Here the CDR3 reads CASSLRGLGNTIYF. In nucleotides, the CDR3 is TGTGCCAGCAGTTTAAGGGGTCTTGGAAACACCATATATTTT.

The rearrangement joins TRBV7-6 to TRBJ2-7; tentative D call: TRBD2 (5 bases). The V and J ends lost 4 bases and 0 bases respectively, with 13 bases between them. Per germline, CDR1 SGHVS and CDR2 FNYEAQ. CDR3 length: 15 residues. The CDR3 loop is CASSSLAGSSYEQYF. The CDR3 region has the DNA TGTGCCAGCAGCTCGCTAGCTGGAAGCTCCTACGAGCAGTACTTC.

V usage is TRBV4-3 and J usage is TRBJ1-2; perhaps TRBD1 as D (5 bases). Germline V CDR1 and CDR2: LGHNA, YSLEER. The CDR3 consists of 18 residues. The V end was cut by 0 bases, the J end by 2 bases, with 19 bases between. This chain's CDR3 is CASSQDLPRVGQNYGYTF. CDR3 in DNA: TGCGCCAGCAGCCAAGATTTGCCGAGGGTGGGGCAGAACTATGGCTACACCTTC.

CDR3 in amino acids: CASSQGQGPQETQYF. CDR3 nucleotides: TGCGCCAGCAGCCAGGGACAGGGACCTCAAGAGACCCAGTACTTC. The chain recombines TRBV4-3 with TRBJ2-5, with TRBD1 matching 9 bases. Germline CDR1 reads LGHNA; CDR2 reads YSLEER. V dropped 3 bases and J dropped 2; count of bases not matched to a gene: 4. This CDR3 has 15 amino acids.

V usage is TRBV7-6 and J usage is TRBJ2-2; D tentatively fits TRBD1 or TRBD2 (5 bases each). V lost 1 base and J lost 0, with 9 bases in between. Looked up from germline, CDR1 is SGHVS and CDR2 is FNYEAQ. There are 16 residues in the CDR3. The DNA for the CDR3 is TGTGCCAGCAGCTTAGGGGGGAGAGCGAACACCGGGGAGCTGTTTTTT. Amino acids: CASSLGGRANTGELFF.

CDR3 DNA sequence: TGCGCCAGCAGCCCCTTTAATAGGGCCGGGGAGCTGTTTTTT. Translation: CASSPFNRAGELFF. The rearrangement joins TRBV5-1 to TRBJ2-2, with no clear D. The CDR3 length is 14 residues. Trimming cost V 4 bases and J 6 bases, with 13 bases left between them. Germline V gene lookup returns CDR1 SGHRS and CDR2 YFSETQ.

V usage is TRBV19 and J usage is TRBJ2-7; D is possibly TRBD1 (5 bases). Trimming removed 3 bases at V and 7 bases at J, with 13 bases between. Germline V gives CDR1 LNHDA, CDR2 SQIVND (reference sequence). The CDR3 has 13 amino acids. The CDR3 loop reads CASSMGPLGEQYF. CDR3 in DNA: TGTGCCAGTAGTATGGGGCCCCTAGGGGAGCAGTACTTC. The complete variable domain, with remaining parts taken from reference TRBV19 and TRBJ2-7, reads DGGITQSPKYLFRKEGQNVTLSCEQNLNHDAMYWYRQDPGQGLRLIYYSQIVNDFQKGDIAEGYSVSREKKESFPLTVTSAQKNPTAFYLCASSMGPLGEQYFGPGTRLTVT.

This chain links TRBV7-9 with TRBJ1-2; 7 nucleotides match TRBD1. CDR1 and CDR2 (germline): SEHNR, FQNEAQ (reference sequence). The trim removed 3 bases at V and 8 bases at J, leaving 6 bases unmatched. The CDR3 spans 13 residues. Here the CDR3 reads CASSFDRAGGYTF. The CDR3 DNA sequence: TGTGCCAGCAGCTTCGACAGGGCAGGGGGCTACACCTTC.

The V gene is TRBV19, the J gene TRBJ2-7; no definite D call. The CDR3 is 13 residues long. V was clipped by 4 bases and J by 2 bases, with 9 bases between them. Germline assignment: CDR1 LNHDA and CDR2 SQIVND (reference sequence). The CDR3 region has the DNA TGTGCCAGTAGTAGTGCCCGTACCTACGAGCAGTACTTC. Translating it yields CASSSARTYEQYF.

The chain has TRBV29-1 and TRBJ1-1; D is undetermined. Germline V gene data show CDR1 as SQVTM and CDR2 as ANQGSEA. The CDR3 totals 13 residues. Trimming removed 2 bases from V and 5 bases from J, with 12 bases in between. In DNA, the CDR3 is TGCAGCGTTGAACGGGATCTAGGGACTGAAGCTTTCTTT. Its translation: CSVERDLGTEAFF.

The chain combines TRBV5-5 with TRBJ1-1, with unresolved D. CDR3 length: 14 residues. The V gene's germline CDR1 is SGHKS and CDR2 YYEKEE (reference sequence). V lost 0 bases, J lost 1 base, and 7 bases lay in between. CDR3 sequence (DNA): TGTGCCAGCAGCTTGGCCGTCACGAACACTGAAGCTTTCTTT. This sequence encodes CASSLAVTNTEAFF.

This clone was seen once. In DNA, the CDR3 is TGCGCCAGCAGCCAAGACGGGGGCCAGGGGACGGCCTACGAGCAGTACTTC. It encodes CASSQDGGQGTAYEQYF. The chain couples TRBV4-1 to TRBJ2-7, with D perhaps given as TRBD1 or TRBD2 (6 bases each). The CDR3 has 17 residues. CDR1 and CDR2 from the germline V gene are MGHRA and YSYEKL. Deletions cut 0 bases from V and 2 bases from J, with 17 bases between.

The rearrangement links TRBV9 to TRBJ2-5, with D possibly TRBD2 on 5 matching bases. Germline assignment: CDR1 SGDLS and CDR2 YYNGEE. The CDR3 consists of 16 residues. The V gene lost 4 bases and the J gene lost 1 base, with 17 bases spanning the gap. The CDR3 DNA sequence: TGTGCCAGCAGCCCCCGGGGAGACTTTCTCCAAGAGACCCAGTACTTC. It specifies CASSPRGDFLQETQYF.

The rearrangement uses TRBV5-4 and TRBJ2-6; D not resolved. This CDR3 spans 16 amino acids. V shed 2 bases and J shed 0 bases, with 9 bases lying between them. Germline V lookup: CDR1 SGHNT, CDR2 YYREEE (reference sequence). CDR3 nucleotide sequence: TGTGCCAGCAGCTTCGTGGTTAGCTCTGGGGCCAACGTCCTGACTTTC. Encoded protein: CASSFVVSSGANVLTF.

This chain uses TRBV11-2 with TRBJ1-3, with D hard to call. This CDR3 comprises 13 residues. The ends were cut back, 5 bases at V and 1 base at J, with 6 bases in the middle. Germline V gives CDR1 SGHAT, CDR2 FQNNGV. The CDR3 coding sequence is TGTGCCAGCAGCGCCGCATCTGGAAACACCATATATTTT. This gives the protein CASSAASGNTIYF.

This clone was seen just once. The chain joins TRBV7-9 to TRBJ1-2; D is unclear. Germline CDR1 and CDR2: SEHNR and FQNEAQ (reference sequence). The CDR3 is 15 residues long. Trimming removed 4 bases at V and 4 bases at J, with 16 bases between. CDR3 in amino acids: CASSSPSVRSYGYTF. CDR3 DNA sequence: TGTGCCAGCAGCTCTCCTTCCGTCAGGAGCTATGGCTACACCTTC.

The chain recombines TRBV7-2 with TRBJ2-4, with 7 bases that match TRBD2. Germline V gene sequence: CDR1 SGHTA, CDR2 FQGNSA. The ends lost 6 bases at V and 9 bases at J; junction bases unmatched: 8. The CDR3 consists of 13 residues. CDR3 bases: TGTGCCAGCAGGGGAGGGGCCTCGGTCATTCAGTACTTC. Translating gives CASRGGASVIQYF.

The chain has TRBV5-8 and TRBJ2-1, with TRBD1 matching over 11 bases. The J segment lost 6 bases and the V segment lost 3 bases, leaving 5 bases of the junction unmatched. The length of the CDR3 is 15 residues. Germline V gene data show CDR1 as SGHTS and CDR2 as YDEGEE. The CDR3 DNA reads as TGTGCCAGCAGCTCATGGGGACAGGGGGGCAATGAGCAGTTCTTC. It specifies CASSSWGQGGNEQFF.

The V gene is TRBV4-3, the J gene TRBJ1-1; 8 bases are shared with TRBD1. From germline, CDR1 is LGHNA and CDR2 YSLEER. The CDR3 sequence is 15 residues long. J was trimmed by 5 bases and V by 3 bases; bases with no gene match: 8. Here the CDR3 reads CASSHDRGTGTEAFF. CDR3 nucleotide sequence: TGCGCCAGCAGCCATGACAGGGGAACGGGTACTGAAGCTTTCTTT.

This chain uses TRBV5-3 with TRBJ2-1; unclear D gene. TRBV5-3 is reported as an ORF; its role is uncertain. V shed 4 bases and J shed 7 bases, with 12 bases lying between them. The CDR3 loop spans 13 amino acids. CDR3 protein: CARSPHKWNEQFF. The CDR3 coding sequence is TGTGCCAGAAGCCCGCACAAATGGAATGAGCAGTTCTTC.